The 17 T cell receptor beta chains reported below all come from one sample, sequenced in a study of cytomegalovirus exposure and HLA in healthy donors. Profiled with immunoSEQ multiplex PCR; TCRdb holds only in-frame clones, not every one. Of under 250,000 clones listed, about 81% are singletons. The source material was PBMCs. The receptors here all came from a woman aged 25 to 39 in good health and CMV-seronegative.

This chain uses TRBV5-8 with TRBJ1-5; 7 bases match TRBD1. There are 15 residues in the CDR3. The V gene's germline CDR1 is SGHTS and CDR2 YDEGEE. V shed 4 bases and J 5 bases; nucleotides not matched to a gene: 9. The CDR3 protein is CASSQTGVGYQPQHF. The CDR3 region has the DNA TGTGCCAGCAGCCAAACAGGGGTTGGGTATCAGCCCCAGCATTTT.

Turning to this clone: The same CDR3 arises from other DNA sequences in this sample as well. The chain is built from TRBV28 and TRBJ2-7; 10 nucleotides line up with TRBD2. The CDR3 sequence is 15 residues long. Germline V gene sequence: CDR1 MDHEN, CDR2 SYDVKM. J lost 1 base, V lost 4 bases, and 4 bases had no gene match. The CDR3 nucleotides read TGTGCCAGCAGTTCAGCGGGAGGGGGGTCCTACGAGCAGTACTTC. Residues: CASSSAGGGSYEQYF.

This clone was recorded once. The rearrangement uses TRBV19 and TRBJ2-2; possibly TRBD1 for D (6 bases). Trimming left V 4 bases short and J 0 bases short, with 9 bases between. CDR1 is LNHDA, CDR2 SQIVND, per germline (reference sequence). The CDR3 is made up of 15 amino acids. DNA of the CDR3: TGTGCCAGTAGTAGGTGGACAGCGAACACCGGGGAGCTGTTTTTT. It codes for CASSRWTANTGELFF.

The chain uses TRBV18 and TRBJ2-7; 11 bases match TRBD2. The germline V gene encodes CDR1 KGHSH and CDR2 LQKENI. Unmatched junction bases numbered 1, after V lost 1 base and J lost 5 bases. This CDR3 spans 14 amino acids. The CDR3 DNA sequence: TGTGCCAGCTCACCACTAGCGGGGGGGCACGAGCAGTACTTC. It encodes CASSPLAGGHEQYF.

The chain combines TRBV30 with TRBJ1-3; D might be TRBD1 (6 bases). Germline loops: CDR1 GTSNPN, CDR2 SVGIG (reference sequence). The CDR3 loop spans 16 amino acids. Deletions cut 2 bases from V and 0 bases from J, with 14 bases between. CDR3 residues: CAWSWVGAISGNTIYF. Written as DNA, the CDR3 is TGTGCCTGGAGTTGGGTGGGGGCGATCTCTGGAAACACCATATATTTT.

The V and J genes are TRBV6-5 and TRBJ2-4; a weak D match, TRBD2 (5 bases). The length of the CDR3 is 16 residues. Germline CDR1 is MNHEY and CDR2 is SVGAGI. Trimming pared 0 bases from V and 4 bases from J, leaving 13 bases between. DNA of the CDR3: TGTGCCAGCAGTTACTCGGACCTAGCCGGTAAAAACATTCAGTACTTC. It translates to CASSYSDLAGKNIQYF.

The V gene is TRBV19, the J gene TRBJ2-3, with TRBD2 identical over 12 bases. The CDR3 consists of 18 residues. The germline CDR1 and CDR2 sequences are LNHDA and SQIVND (reference sequence). V lost 6 bases, J lost 1 base, and 11 bases stayed unmatched. CDR3 amino acids: CASSTGLAGGPGTDTQYF. The CDR3 region has the DNA TGTGCCAGTAGCACGGGGCTAGCGGGAGGGCCAGGCACAGATACGCAGTATTTT.

This chain uses TRBV29-1 with TRBJ2-4; 9 bases fit TRBD2. Germline V CDR1 and CDR2: SQVTM, ANQGSEA. With V trimmed by 4 bases and J by 2 bases, 3 bases remained unmatched. The CDR3 runs to 14 residues. Here the CDR3 reads CSVVLAGSKNIQYF. CDR3 sequence (DNA): TGCAGCGTTGTACTAGCGGGTTCCAAAAACATTCAGTACTTC.

The rearrangement links TRBV27 to TRBJ1-5; 9 positions match TRBD1. Germline loops: CDR1 MNHEY, CDR2 SMNVEV (reference sequence). V trimming: 6 bases; J trimming: 0 bases; junction bases outside the gene matches: 6. The CDR3 runs 16 residues. The CDR3 DNA reads TGTGCCAGCAGGTGGACAGGGGCTTATAGCAATCAGCCCCAGCATTTT. Residues: CASRWTGAYSNQPQHF.

This chain joins TRBV18 and TRBJ1-3, with 7 nucleotides matching TRBD1. Germline V gene sequence: CDR1 KGHSH, CDR2 LQKENI. After removal of 6 bases from V and 0 bases from J, the junction contained 5 bases not matched to a gene. This CDR3 has 15 residues. CDR3: CASSEGQSSGNTIYF. The CDR3, as DNA: TGTGCCAGCTCCGAGGGACAGAGCTCTGGAAACACCATATATTTT.

This rearrangement joins TRBV5-5 to TRBJ1-5; 8 bases fit TRBD1. From germline, CDR1 is SGHKS and CDR2 YYEKEE (reference sequence). The J segment lost 0 bases and the V segment lost 10 bases, leaving 6 bases of the junction unmatched. This CDR3 is built from 14 residues. The CDR3 bases are TGTGCCTCCGGGACAGGCAATAGCAATCAGCCCCAGCATTTT. Residues: CASGTGNSNQPQHF.

The V call is TRBV27, the J call TRBJ2-1; TRBD1 aligns across 7 bases. The CDR3 length is 14 residues. The germline V gene encodes CDR1 MNHEY and CDR2 SMNVEV (reference sequence). V trimming: 5 bases; J trimming: 7 bases; junction bases outside the gene matches: 8. The CDR3 coding sequence is TGTGCCAGCAGTCCCCAGGGACAGAAGAATGAGCAGTTCTTC. It specifies CASSPQGQKNEQFF.

The chain couples TRBV9 to TRBJ2-1; the D is unclear. Germline V CDR1 and CDR2: SGDLS, YYNGEE. Trimming took 0 bases from V and 8 from J, leaving 12 bases between them. The CDR3 loop spans 14 amino acids. The CDR3 DNA reads as TGTGCCAGCAGCGTAGCTGGCCCCCCCCATGAGCAGTTCTTC. Its protein product is CASSVAGPPHEQFF.

The DNA of the CDR3 is TGTGCCAGCAGTGATAACCCGACGACAGGGCCCACTGAAGCTTTCTTT. As protein: CASSDNPTTGPTEAFF. This chain uses TRBV5-8 with TRBJ1-1; 7 positions agree with TRBD1. This CDR3 region has 16 residues. The V gene end was trimmed by 5 bases and the J gene end by 4 bases; junction bases not matched to a gene: 14. CDR1 and CDR2 (germline): SGHTS, YDEGEE.

The rearrangement uses TRBV5-1 and TRBJ2-1; 11 positions match TRBD2. V lost 4 bases to trimming and J lost 0 bases; unmatched junction nucleotides: 12. The CDR3 runs to 19 residues. The V gene's germline CDR1 is SGHRS and CDR2 YFSETQ. Here the CDR3 reads CASSRTGTSGFSSYNEQFF. In DNA form, the CDR3 reads TGCGCCAGCAGCCGTACCGGGACTAGCGGTTTTAGCTCCTACAATGAGCAGTTCTTC.

V is TRBV4-2 and J is TRBJ2-7; maybe TRBD2 (7 bases). Trimming stripped 0 bases from V and 3 bases from J, with 24 bases between. The V gene's germline CDR1 is LGHNA and CDR2 YNFKEQ. This CDR3 is built from 19 residues. The CDR3: CASSQDNSEWGGLYYEQYF. CDR3 nucleotides: TGTGCCAGCAGCCAAGATAATTCGGAGTGGGGGGGGCTCTACTACGAGCAGTACTTC.

Many counts were recorded for this clone. This rearrangement joins TRBV6-1 to TRBJ1-2; 9 bases are a match to TRBD1. The germline CDR1 and CDR2 sequences are MNHNS and SASEGT. V dropped 8 bases and J dropped 5; count of bases not matched to a gene: 9. The CDR3 totals 14 residues. CDR3 region: CASLRTGERYGYTF. CDR3 bases: TGTGCCAGCCTTCGGACAGGGGAGAGATATGGCTACACCTTC.